The subject of this entry is one TCR beta chain. Ten or more counts support this clonotype. There is no known antigen for this receptor. Base qualities are not at hand, and no much larger clone is one base apart. This sample is part of a study of regulatory T cells in long-lasting Graves disease (dated by TCRdb to about 2021). Concerning the study at large: Newly diagnosed Graves' disease patients had taken antithyroid drugs for less than 3 months. This study used TCR sequencing and RNA sequencing of peripheral blood to compare persistent Graves' disease patients against newly diagnosed Graves' disease patients. The study was conducted in China and was registered as a clinical trial. TCR sequencing covered roughly 13 persistent and approximately 20 newly diagnosed Graves' disease patients, some 33 samples in total.

The protocol used for the library was multiplex PCR. The listed sequencing device is Illumina HiSeq 4000. To build TCR beta libraries, CDR3 regions were amplified by Arm-PCR using iRepertoire HTBI primers. Gel purification was performed on PCR products prior to sequencing. The study's processing was this. Across samples, 62 TRBV and 12 to 15 TRBJ segments were identified and used for gene usage analysis of CDR3 amino acid clonotypes. COPE and FqMerger were used to merge the filtered high-quality paired reads into contigs. BLAST was used to align contigs to the IMGT TRBV, TRBD and TRBJ reference genes, and CDR3 was defined following IMGT. Clonotypes above 0.1% frequency were classified as highly expanded clones. Repertoire diversity was measured by Shannon entropy, and V-J evenness by the Gini coefficient. Clonotypes shared by more than one individual were considered public. Using fastp at Q25 and MiXCR, TCRdb reprocessed the public reads and kept productive beta chains. One record per CDR3 amino acid sequence lists the most common genes and DNA. TCRdb, not the original authors, processed these V and J calls. The sample table records hundreds of thousands of distinct CDR3 sequences; approximately 13% of these occur just once. Of the sample, 10% is held by the ten largest clones.

Overall study results and their limits: Lower TCR Shannon entropy and fewer highly expanded clones were observed in persistent Graves' disease patients than in newly diagnosed patients, which suggested clonal expansion. Persistent disease showed preferential use of TRBV28, TRBJ1-2 and TRBJ2-5, whereas newly diagnosed disease favored TRBV20-1 and TRBJ2-1. The small sample size was acknowledged by the authors as a limitation that may reduce accuracy. Peripheral blood alone was examined, since thyroid tissue, which constituted the primary lesion, could not be accessed. Sequencing and analysis were limited to the TCR beta chain. A larger number of public clonotypes was shared among persistent patients (approximately 2,600) than among newly diagnosed patients (roughly 930).

According to the germline V gene (reference sequence), CDR1 reads GTSNPN and CDR2 reads SVGIG. The CDR3 spans 12 residues, from the cysteine through the phenylalanine. Just the 36-base CDR3 DNA is kept, in frame starting at base 1. V is shortened by 2 bases, J by 4 bases, and the region joining them spans 8 bases. The time point label of this sample denotes: newly diagnosed GD, antithyroid drugs for less than 3 months. For both TCR sequencing and RNA sequencing, RNA was extracted from PBMCs in TRIzol. Graves' disease was diagnosed according to American Thyroid Association guidelines. Patients were recruited from an endocrinology department in Xi'an, China. Each patient gave approximately 9.7 milliliters of peripheral blood, collected in an EDTA anticoagulant tube. PBMCs were isolated by Ficoll Paque Plus density gradient separation without further T cell sorting. RNA quality was checked with an Agilent 2100 Bioanalyzer and agarose gel, and concentration with a NanoDrop 2000.

These data were also filed under a second study, of T cells in Graves' hyperthyroidism and ophthalmopathy. Looking at the second paper: Stable Graves' hyperthyroidism was defined as the absence of progression to ophthalmopathy over 18 months of follow-up. The hyperthyroidism patients were between 18 and 65 years old and newly diagnosed, with a disease duration of less than 2 months. Patients with uncontrolled infections, other autoimmune diseases, pregnancy or lactation were excluded. Diagnoses relied on clinical symptoms, serum thyroxine and TRAb, thyroid ultrasound and orbital computed tomography. For the first round of RT-PCR on the TCR CDR3, the HTBI primer set was used together with the Qiagen OneStep RT-PCR kit. Most expanded thyroid clonotypes (frequency above 0.001) were also detected in blood, suggesting blood repertoires may reflect thyroid immune responses. A 13 V-J signature model separated ophthalmopathy from stable hyperthyroidism, with 87.88% sensitivity and roughly 81% specificity in cross-validation and 80%/75% in testing. In validation, progression to ophthalmopathy was predicted by the model with 70% to 71% sensitivity and under 85% specificity, a median of about 6 months before onset. To identify distinguishing TCR V-J signatures, a discovery cohort of about 100 patients was used, comprising 43 with Graves' ophthalmopathy and about 59 with stable Graves' hyperthyroidism. Prospective prediction of ophthalmopathy was tested in an independent validation cohort consisting of roughly 20 hyperthyroidism patients and more than 15 patients who later progressed to ophthalmopathy. The approximately 100 discovery patients were divided at random into training and test sets in a 7:3 ratio. The study also compared thyroid tissue and blood T-cell repertoires from 6 or 7 Graves' hyperthyroidism patients. After blood sampling, hyperthyroidism patients were treated with methimazole at a starting dose of 30 mg daily, and ophthalmopathy patients were treated with high-dose intravenous methylprednisolone. A second multiplex PCR round built the libraries, followed by size selection and purification. Libraries were sequenced paired-end with 100 bp reads on an Illumina HiSeq2000. SOAPnuke was used to process the raw data, with reads discarded if the reads contained adapters or uncalled bases, had a mean Phred below 15, or lacked an exact constant-primer or identifier match. High-quality paired reads were merged using COPE v1.2.5, and each unique nucleotide sequence was defined as a clonotype. MiTCR v1.1 was used to align clonotypes to the IMGT TRBV, TRBD and TRBJ reference segments. Analysis was restricted to V-J combinations with a frequency above 0.0001, which covered 98% to 99.2% of repertoires. A TCS score was defined as the ratio of F50 (clonal expansion) to E x V (chaos), with BLOSUM62-based TCRdist applied between CDR3 peptides within each V-J. Welch's t-statistics and random forest reduced fewer than 550 V-J features to 13, which were used in a naive Bayes classifier (R e1071). No statistical method was used to fix the sample size in advance, and group allocation was not hidden from the investigators. The paper describes TCR Vbeta CDR3 sequencing of 135 peripheral blood samples, made up of under 50 ophthalmopathy patients, some 80 hyperthyroidism patients and 17 progressor patients.

This TCR came from a man aged 25 to 40 with Graves disease. Donor details come from another sample of the same person, matched by shared clones. The receptor chain draws on TRBV30 and TRBJ2-5; too little of a D gene remains to name it. Sequencing was performed on peripheral blood mononuclear cells (PBMCs), taken at new diagnosis, from a patient treated with antithyroid drugs. The DNA is as follows: TGTGCCTGGAGTTCCGGACGAGAGACCCAGTACTTC. It encodes CAWSSGRETQYF.